This T cell receptor beta chain comes out of a study of cytomegalovirus exposure and HLA in healthy donors. Whole-study results and caveats: Rarity characterized most TCR sequences, yet some public TCRs appeared in many donors. Earlier findings revealed that most TCR beta V segments proved productive either about 87% or about 30% of the time. In vitro testing confirmed a few CMV-associated chains as specific for CMV antigens.

As for this clone: The antigen is unknown.

PCR involved 60 Vbeta and 13 Jbeta primers. TCRdb's table, derived via immunoSEQ multiplex PCR, lists solely in-frame clones and lacks some. This table has roughly 160,000 clones, roughly 71% appearing once. This clonotype was sampled from a girl aged 5 to 17 in good health and CMV-seronegative. Sequences were obtained from PBMCs.

Written as DNA, the CDR3 is TGTGCCATCAGTGAGGACAGGGTAAACTCCGAGCAGTACTTC. Its translation: CAISEDRVNSEQYF. The rearrangement links TRBV10-3 to TRBJ2-7, with 7 bases aligning to TRBD1. The germline V gene has CDR1 ENHRY and CDR2 SYGVKD. Trimming removed 2 bases from V and 6 bases from J; junction bases left unmatched: 7. CDR3 size: 14 residues.